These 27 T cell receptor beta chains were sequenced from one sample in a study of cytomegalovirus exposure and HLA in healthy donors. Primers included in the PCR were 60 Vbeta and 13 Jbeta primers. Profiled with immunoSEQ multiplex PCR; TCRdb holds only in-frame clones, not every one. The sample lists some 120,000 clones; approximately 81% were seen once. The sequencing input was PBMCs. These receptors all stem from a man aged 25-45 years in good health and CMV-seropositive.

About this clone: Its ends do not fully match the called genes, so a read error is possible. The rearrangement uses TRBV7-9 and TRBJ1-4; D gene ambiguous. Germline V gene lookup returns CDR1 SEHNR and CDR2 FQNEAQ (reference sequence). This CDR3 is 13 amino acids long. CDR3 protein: CSSSFYSNEKLFF. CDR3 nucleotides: TGTTCCAGCAGCTTCTACAGTAATGAAAAACTGTTTTTT.

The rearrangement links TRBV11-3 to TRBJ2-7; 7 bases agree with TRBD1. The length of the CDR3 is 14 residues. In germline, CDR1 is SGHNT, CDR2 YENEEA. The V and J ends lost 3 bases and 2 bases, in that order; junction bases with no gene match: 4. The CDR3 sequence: CASSFRDRAYEQYF. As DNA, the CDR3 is TGTGCCAGCAGCTTCCGGGACAGAGCCTACGAGCAGTACTTC. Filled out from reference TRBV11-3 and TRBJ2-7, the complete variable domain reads EAGVVQSPRYKIIEKKQPVAFWCNPISGHNTLYWYLQNLGQGPELLIRYENEEAVDDSQLPKDRFSAERLKGVDSTLKIQPAELGDSAVYLCASSFRDRAYEQYFGPGTRLTVT.

The CDR3 loop is CASSREVWVGTEAFF. In DNA, the CDR3 is TGTGCCAGTAGCAGGGAGGTATGGGTCGGCACTGAAGCTTTCTTT. The chain links TRBV19 to TRBJ1-1; D perhaps matches TRBD1 (5 bases). Trimming cost V 6 bases and J 4 bases, with 18 bases left between them. This CDR3 region has 15 residues. Germline-derived CDR1 and CDR2 are LNHDA and SQIVND (reference sequence).

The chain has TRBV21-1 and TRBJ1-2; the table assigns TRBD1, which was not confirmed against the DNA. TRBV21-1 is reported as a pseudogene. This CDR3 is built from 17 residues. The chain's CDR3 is CASSSRAGQDHNYGYTF. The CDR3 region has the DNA TGTGCCAGCAGCTCCAGGGCAGGCCAGGACCATAACTATGGCTACACCTTC.

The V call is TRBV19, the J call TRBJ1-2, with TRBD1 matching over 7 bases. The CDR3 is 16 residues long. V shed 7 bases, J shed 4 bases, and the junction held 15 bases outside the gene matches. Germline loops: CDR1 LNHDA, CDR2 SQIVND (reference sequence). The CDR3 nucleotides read TGTGCCAGTAAGGAGTCCCGACAGGGTCGCATCTATGGCTACACCTTC. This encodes CASKESRQGRIYGYTF.

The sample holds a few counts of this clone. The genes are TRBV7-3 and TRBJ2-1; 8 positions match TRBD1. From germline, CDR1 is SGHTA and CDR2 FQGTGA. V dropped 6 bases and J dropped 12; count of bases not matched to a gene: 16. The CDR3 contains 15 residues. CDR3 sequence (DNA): TGTGCCAGCAGACGTACAGGGGGAATGGGTGAAGTGCAGTTCTTC. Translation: CASRRTGGMGEVQFF.

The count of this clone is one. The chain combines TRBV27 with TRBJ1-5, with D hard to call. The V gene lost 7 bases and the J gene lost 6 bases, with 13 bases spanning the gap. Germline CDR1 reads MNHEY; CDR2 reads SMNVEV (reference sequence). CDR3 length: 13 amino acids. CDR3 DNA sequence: TGTGCCAGCACCTTAGCGTGGGGTCAGCCCCAGCATTTT. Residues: CASTLAWGQPQHF.

CDR3 protein: CASSLVQNTGELFF. The DNA for the CDR3 is TGTGCCAGCAGCTTAGTTCAGAACACCGGGGAGCTGTTTTTT. This rearrangement joins TRBV7-9 to TRBJ2-2, with D unclear. Germline loops: CDR1 SEHNR, CDR2 FQNEAQ (reference sequence). The CDR3 is 14 amino acids. The germline V and J ends were trimmed by 1 base and 1 base, with 4 bases remaining between them.

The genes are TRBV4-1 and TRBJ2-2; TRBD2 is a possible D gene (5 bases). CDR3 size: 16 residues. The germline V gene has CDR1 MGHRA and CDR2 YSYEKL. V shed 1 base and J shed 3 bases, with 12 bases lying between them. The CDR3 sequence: CASSQGGLDDTGELFF. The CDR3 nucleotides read TGCGCCAGCAGCCAAGGAGGGCTAGACGACACCGGGGAGCTGTTTTTT.

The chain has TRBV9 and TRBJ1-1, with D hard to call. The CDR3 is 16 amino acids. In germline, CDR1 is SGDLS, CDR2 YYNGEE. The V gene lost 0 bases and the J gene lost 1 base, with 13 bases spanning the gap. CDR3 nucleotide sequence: TGTGCCAGCAGCGTAGTTCCTGTGGAGGGGAACACTGAAGCTTTCTTT. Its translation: CASSVVPVEGNTEAFF.

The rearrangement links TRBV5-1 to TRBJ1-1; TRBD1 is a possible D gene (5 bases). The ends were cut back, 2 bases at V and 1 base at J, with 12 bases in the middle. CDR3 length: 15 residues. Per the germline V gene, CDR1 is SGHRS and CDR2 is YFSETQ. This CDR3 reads CASSFAGTSNTEAFF. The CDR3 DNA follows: TGCGCCAGCAGCTTTGCAGGGACTTCGAACACTGAAGCTTTCTTT.

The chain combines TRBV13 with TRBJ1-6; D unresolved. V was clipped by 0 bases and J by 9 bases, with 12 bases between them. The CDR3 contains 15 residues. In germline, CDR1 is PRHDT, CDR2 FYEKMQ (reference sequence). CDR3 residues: CASSLGRGRASPLHF. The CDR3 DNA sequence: TGTGCCAGCAGCTTAGGCCGGGGTCGGGCTTCACCCCTCCACTTT.

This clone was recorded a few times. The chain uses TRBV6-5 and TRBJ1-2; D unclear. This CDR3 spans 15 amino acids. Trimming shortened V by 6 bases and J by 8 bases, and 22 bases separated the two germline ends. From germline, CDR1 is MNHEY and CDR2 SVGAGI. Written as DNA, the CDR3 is TGTGCCAGCAGCCTATCGAGGGCCAGAACTAGAGGCTACACCTTC. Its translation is CASSLSRARTRGYTF.

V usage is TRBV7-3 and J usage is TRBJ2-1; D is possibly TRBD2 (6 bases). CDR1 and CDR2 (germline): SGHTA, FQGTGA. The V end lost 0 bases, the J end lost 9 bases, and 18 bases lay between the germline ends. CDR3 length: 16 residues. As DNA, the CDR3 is TGTGCCAGCAGCTTAACGAGAAGGGACTCCTGGGGTGAGCAGTTCTTC. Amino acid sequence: CASSLTRRDSWGEQFF.

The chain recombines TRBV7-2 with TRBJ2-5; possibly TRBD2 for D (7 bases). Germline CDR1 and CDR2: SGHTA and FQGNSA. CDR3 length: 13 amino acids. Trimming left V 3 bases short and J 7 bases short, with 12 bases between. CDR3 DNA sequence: TGTGCCAGCAGCTTGGGGGGGCGGGGGACCCAGTACTTC. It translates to CASSLGGRGTQYF.

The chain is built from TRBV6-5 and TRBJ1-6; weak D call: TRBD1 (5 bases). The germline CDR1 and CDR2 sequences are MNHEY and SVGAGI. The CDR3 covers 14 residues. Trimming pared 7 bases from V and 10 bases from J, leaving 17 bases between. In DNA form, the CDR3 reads TGTGCCAGCAAATCAAGGGGTGTGAGATCACCCCTCCACTTT. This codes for CASKSRGVRSPLHF.

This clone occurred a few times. This chain's CDR3 is CASSEEGEDSELFF. Written as DNA, the CDR3 is TGTGCCAGCAGTGAAGAGGGGGAAGACTCAGAACTGTTTTTT. The chain uses TRBV6-1 and TRBJ1-4; D might be TRBD1 (6 bases). Germline CDR1 is MNHNS and CDR2 is SASEGT. This CDR3 has 14 residues. Trimming left V 1 base short and J 12 bases short, with 15 bases between.

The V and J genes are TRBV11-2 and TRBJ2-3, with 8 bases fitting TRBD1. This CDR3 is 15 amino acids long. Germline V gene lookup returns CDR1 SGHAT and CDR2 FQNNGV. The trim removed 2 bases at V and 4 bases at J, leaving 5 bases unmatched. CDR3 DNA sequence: TGTGCCAGCAGCTTAAACAGGGGGTATTCAGATACGCAGTATTTT. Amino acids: CASSLNRGYSDTQYF.

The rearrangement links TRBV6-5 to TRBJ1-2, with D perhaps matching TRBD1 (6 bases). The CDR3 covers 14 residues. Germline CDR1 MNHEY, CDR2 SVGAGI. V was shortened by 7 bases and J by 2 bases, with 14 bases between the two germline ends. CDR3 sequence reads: CASNPGHPNYGYTF. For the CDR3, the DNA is TGTGCCAGCAATCCGGGACACCCGAACTATGGCTACACCTTC.

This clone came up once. In nucleotides, the CDR3 is TGTGCCAGCACTCCCCTGCGGGACAGGGGCCACGAGCAGTACTTC. Translation: CASTPLRDRGHEQYF. The chain employs TRBV28 and TRBJ2-7, with 10 bases lining up with TRBD1. Trimming at V came to 7 bases and at J to 5 bases, leaving 11 bases not matched to a gene. This CDR3 is built from 15 residues. From germline, CDR1 is MDHEN and CDR2 SYDVKM. The full variable domain, rest sourced from reference TRBV28 and TRBJ2-7, is DVKVTQSSRYLVKRTGEKVFLECVQDMDHENMFWYRQDPGLGLRLIYFSYDVKMKEKGDIPEGYSVSREKKERFSLILESASTNQTSMYLCASTPLRDRGHEQYFGPGTRLTVT.

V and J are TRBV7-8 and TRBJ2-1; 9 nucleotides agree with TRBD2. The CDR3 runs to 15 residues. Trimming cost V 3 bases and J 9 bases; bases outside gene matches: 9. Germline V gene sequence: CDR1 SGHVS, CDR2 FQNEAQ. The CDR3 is CASSLGGTSIVEQFF. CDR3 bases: TGTGCCAGCAGCTTGGGCGGGACTAGCATAGTTGAGCAGTTCTTC. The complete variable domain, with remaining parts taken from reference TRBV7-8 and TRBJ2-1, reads GAGVSQSPRYKVAKRGQDVALRCDPISGHVSLFWYQQALGQGPEFLTYFQNEAQLDKSGLPSDRFFAERPEGSVSTLKIQRTQQEDSAVYLCASSLGGTSIVEQFFGPGTRLTVL.

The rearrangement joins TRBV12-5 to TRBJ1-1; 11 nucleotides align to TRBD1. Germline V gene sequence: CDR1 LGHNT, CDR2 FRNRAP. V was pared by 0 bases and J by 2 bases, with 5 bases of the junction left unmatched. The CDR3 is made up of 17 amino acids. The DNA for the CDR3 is TGTGCTAGTGGTTTGGTCGGGACAGGGGGGGAAAACACTGAAGCTTTCTTT. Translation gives CASGLVGTGGENTEAFF.

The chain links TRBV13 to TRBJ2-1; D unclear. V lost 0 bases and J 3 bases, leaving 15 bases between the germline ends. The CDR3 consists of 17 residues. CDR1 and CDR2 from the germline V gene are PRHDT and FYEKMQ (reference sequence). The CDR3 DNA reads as TGTGCCAGCAGCTTAGGGGCAGGCGTCCCCATCTACAATGAGCAGTTCTTC. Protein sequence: CASSLGAGVPIYNEQFF.

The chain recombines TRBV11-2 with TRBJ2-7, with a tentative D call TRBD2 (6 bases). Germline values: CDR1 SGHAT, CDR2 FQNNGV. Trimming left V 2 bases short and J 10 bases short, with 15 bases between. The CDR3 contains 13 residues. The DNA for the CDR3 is TGTGCCAGCAGCTTAAAGGTCGCGGGAATTCAGTACTTC. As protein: CASSLKVAGIQYF.

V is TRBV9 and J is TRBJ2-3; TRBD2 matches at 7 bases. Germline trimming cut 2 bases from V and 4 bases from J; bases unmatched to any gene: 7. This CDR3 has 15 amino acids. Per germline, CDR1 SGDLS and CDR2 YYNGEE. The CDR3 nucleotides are TGTGCCAGCAGCGTGCCAGCGGGAAGCCCAGATACGCAGTATTTT. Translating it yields CASSVPAGSPDTQYF. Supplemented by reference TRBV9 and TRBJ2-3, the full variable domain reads DSGVTQTPKHLITATGQRVTLRCSPRSGDLSVYWYQQSLDQGLQFLIQYYNGEERAKGNILERFSAQQFPDLHSELNLSSLELGDSALYFCASSVPAGSPDTQYFGPGTRLTVL.

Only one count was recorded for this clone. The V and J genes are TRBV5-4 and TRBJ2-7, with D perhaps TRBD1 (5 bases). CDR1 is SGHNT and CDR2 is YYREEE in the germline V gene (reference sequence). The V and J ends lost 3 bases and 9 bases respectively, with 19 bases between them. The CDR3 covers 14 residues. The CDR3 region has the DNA TGTGCCAGCAGCTCACCCGACAGTGGCCCTTGGCAGTACTTC. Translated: CASSSPDSGPWQYF.

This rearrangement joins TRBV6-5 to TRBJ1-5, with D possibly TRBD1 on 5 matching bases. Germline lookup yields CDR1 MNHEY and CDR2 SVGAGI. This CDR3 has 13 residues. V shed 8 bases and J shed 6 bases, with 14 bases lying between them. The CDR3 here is CASGWGRSQPQHF. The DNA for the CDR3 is TGTGCCAGCGGGTGGGGCAGAAGTCAGCCCCAGCATTTT.